This T cell receptor beta chain was sequenced in a study of a mutant IDH1 vaccine in newly diagnosed glioma. Study summary: Vaccines began 4-6 weeks after radiotherapy alone, or with temozolomide cycles. Regarding the study as a whole: Shifts in the top peripheral T cell clonotypes seemed unrelated to pseudoprogression.

Turning to this clone: No antigen is known for it.

Time point indicated: week 11, during vaccination. Vaccination used 300 ug of mutant IDH1 20-mer peptide per dose, with topical imiquimod. Sequenced by immunoSEQ multiplex PCR; TCRdb stores in-frame clones only, minus some. Of some 130,000 clones listed, about four fifths are singletons. Germline V gene lookup returns CDR1 SGHTA and CDR2 FQGNSA. The CDR3 runs to 15 residues. Trimming took off 1 base at V and 1 base at J, with 11 bases between the two ends. Sample: PBMCs, taken from a glioma patient whose treatment included an IDH1 peptide vaccine. The TCR sequence derives from a man aged 35-49 years with glioma. This chain uses TRBV7-2 with TRBJ2-7; either TRBD1 or TRBD2 may fit D (6 bases each). As DNA, the CDR3 is TGTGCCAGCAGCTTAGGCCGGGGGCCTTCCTACGAGCAGTACTTC. It encodes CASSLGRGPSYEQYF.